This T cell receptor (beta chain) was recovered during a study of cytotoxic CD8 clonotypes in ibrutinib-treated CLL. Looking at the study overall: Response sampling occurred after a median approximately 12 months of treatment (range 6 to 36).

Sequenced by immunoSEQ multiplex PCR; TCRdb stores in-frame clones only, minus some. Among approximately 210,000 clones listed, around 72% were seen once. General study results and limits: Clonality increased at ibrutinib response, then returned toward baseline at progression.

For TCR beta libraries, roughly 2.2 micrograms of genomic DNA were obtained from cryopreserved PBMCs. Germline V gene sequence: CDR1 SQVTM, CDR2 ANQGSEA. The CDR3 sequence is 14 residues long. The V end was cut by 4 bases, the J end by 2 bases, with 14 bases between. A remark on this clone: The antigen is unknown.

V and J are TRBV29-1 and TRBJ1-2, with D unresolved. The origin of this receptor is a human donor with chronic lymphocytic leukemia. This material consisted of PBMCs, taken after 24 months of ibrutinib treatment. This chain's CDR3 is CSVAGRVSNYGYTF. The CDR3, as DNA: TGCAGCGTTGCGGGGAGGGTAAGCAACTATGGCTACACCTTC. Complete variable domain (other parts from reference TRBV29-1 and TRBJ1-2): SAVISQKPSRDICQRGTSLTIQCQVDSQVTMMFWYRQQPGQSLTLIATANQGSEATYESGFVIDKFPISRPNLTFSTLTVSNMSPEDSSIYLCSVAGRVSNYGYTFGSGTRLTVV.